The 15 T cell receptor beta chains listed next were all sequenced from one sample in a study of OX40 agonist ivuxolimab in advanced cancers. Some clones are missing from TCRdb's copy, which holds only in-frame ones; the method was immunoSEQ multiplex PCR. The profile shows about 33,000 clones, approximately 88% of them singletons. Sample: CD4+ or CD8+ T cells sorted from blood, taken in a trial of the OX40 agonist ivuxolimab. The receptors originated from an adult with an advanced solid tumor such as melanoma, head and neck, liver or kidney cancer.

CDR3 DNA sequence: TGCAGCGGCTATATCCCCGGGGTTGGCTACACCTTC. This translates into CSGYIPGVGYTF. This sequence joins TRBV29-1 and TRBJ1-2; D gene uncertain. V was cut by 7 bases and J by 7 bases, with 16 bases left in between. Looked up from germline, CDR1 is SQVTM and CDR2 is ANQGSEA. This CDR3 is built from 12 residues. Looking up the rest from reference TRBV29-1 and TRBJ1-2 gives the full variable domain: SAVISQKPSRDICQRGTSLTIQCQVDSQVTMMFWYRQQPGQSLTLIATANQGSEATYESGFVIDKFPISRPNLTFSTLTVSNMSPEDSSIYLCSGYIPGVGYTFGSGTRLTVV.

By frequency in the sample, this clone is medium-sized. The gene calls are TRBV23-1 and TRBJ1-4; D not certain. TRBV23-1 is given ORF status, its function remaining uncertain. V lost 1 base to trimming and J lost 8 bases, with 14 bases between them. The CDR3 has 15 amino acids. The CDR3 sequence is CASSQFRLRGEKLFF. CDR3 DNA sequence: TGCGCCAGCAGTCAATTCCGGTTACGAGGAGAAAAACTGTTTTTT.

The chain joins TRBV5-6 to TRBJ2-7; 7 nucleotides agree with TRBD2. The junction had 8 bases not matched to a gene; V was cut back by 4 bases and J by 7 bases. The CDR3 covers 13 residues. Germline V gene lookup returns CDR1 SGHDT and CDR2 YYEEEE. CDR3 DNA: TGTGCCAGCAGCCCGGGACCCGGGGGGGAGCAGTACTTC. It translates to CASSPGPGGEQYF.

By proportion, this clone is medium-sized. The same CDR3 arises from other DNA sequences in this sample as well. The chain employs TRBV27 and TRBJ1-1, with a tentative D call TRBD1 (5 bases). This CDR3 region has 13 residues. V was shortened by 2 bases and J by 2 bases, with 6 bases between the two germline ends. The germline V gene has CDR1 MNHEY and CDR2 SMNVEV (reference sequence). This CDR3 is CASSLQGNTEAFF. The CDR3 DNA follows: TGTGCCAGCAGTTTACAGGGTAACACTGAAGCTTTCTTT.

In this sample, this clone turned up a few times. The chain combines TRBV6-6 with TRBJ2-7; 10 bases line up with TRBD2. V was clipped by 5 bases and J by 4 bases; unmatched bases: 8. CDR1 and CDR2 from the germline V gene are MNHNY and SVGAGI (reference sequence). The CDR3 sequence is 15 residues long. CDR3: CASSHSGLAVYEQYF. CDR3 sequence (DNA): TGTGCCAGCAGTCACAGCGGACTAGCGGTGTACGAGCAGTACTTC.

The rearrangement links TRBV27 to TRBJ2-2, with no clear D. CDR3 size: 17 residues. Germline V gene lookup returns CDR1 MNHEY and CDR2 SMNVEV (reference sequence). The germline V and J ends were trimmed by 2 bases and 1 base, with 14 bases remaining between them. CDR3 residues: CASSLTRIRMNTGELFF. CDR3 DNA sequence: TGTGCCAGCAGTTTAACCCGTATTCGAATGAACACCGGGGAGCTGTTTTTT.

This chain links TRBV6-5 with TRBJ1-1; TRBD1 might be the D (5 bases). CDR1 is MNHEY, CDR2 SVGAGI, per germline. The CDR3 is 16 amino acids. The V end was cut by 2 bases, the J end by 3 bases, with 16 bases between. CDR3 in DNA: TGTGCCAGCAGTTACCTGGCAGGGATAGAGGACACTGAAGCTTTCTTT. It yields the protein CASSYLAGIEDTEAFF.

As DNA, the CDR3 is TGTGCCAGCAGTTACTCGTTCCCAGGGGCCTACGAGCAGTACTTC. Protein product: CASSYSFPGAYEQYF. The V gene is TRBV6-5, the J gene TRBJ2-7, with D perhaps matching TRBD1 (6 bases). The germline V and J ends were trimmed by 0 bases and 2 bases, with 11 bases remaining between them. This CDR3 has 15 amino acids. Per germline, CDR1 MNHEY and CDR2 SVGAGI.

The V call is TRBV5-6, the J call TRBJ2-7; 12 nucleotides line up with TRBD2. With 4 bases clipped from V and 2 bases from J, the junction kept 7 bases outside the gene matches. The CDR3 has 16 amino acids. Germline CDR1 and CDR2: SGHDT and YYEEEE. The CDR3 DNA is TGTGCCAGCAGCGGAAGACTAGCGGGAGAGCCCTACGAGCAGTACTTC. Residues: CASSGRLAGEPYEQYF.

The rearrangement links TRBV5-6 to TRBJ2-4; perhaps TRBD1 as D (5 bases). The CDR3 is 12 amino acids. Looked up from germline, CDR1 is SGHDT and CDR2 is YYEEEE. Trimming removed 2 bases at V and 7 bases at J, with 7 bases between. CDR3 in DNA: TGTGCCAGCAGCTTCAAGGGGAACATTCAGTACTTC. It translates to CASSFKGNIQYF.

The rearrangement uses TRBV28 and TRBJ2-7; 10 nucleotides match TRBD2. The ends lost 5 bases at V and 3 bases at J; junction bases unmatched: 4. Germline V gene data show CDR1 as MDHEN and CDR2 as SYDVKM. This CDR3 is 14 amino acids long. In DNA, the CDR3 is TGTGCCAGCAGTGAGGGACTAGCGAACTACGAGCAGTACTTC. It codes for CASSEGLANYEQYF.

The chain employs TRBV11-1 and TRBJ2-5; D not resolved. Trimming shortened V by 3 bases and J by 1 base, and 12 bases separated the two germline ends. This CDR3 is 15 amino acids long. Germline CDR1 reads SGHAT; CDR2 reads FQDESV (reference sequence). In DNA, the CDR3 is TGTGCCAGCAGCTTCAGTCCCGGATCCCAAGAGACCCAGTACTTC. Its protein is CASSFSPGSQETQYF.

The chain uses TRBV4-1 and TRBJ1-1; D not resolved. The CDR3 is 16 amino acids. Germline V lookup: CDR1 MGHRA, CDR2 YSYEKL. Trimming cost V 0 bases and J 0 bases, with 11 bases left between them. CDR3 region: CASSQDFGFLNTEAFF. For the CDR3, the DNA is TGCGCCAGCAGCCAAGACTTTGGGTTCCTGAACACTGAAGCTTTCTTT.

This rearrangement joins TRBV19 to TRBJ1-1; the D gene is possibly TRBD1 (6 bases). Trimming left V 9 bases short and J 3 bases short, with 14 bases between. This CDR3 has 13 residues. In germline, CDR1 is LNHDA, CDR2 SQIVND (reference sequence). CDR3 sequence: CASRDIGDTEAFF. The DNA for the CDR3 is TGTGCCAGCCGGGACATAGGAGACACTGAAGCTTTCTTT.

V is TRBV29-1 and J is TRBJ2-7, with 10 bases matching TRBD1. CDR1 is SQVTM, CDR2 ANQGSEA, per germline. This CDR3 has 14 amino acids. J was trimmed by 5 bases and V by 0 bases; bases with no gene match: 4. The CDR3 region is CSVEDRDRGNEQYF. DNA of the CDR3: TGCAGCGTTGAAGATCGGGACAGGGGAAACGAGCAGTACTTC.